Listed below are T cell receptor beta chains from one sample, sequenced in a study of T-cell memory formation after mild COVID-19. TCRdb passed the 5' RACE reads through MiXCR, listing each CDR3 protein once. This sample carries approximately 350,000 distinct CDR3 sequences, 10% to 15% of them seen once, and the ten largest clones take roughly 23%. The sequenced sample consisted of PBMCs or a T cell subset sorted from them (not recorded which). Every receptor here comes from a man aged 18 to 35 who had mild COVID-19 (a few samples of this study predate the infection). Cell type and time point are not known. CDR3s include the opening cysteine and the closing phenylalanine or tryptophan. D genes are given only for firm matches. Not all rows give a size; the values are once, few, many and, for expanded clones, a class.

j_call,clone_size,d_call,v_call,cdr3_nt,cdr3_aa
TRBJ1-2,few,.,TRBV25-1,TGTGCCAGCAGTGGGGGTCCTGCCTATGGCTACACCTTC,CASSGGPAYGYTF
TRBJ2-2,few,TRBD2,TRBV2,TGTGCCAGCAGCCCCGAGCGGGGGGGCGGCGGGGAGCTGTTTTTT,CASSPERGGGGELFF
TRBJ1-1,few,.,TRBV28,TGTGCCAGCAGCGGTGCCTGGAACACTGAAGCTTTCTTT,CASSGAWNTEAFF
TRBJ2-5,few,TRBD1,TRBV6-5,TGTGCCAGCAGTTACTCGGGACAGGGTGGGGAGACCCAGTACTTC,CASSYSGQGGETQYF
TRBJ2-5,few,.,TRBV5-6,TGTGCCAGCAGCTTGGGCAGCCGGGAGACCCAGTACTTC,CASSLGSRETQYF
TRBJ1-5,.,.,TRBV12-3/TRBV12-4,TGTGCCAGCAGTTTAGTGCCAGGGGATCAGCCCCAGCATTTT,CASSLVPGDQPQHF
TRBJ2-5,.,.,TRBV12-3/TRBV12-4,TGTGCCAGCACCTTAGGAGGAGGGCAAGAGACCCAGTACTTC,CASTLGGGQETQYF
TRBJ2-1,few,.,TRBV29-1,TGCAGCGTTGATCCCTACAATGAGCAGTTCTTC,CSVDPYNEQFF
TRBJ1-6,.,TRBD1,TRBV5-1,TGCGCCAGCAGCAAACCGACAGGGCAGCGAAATTCACCCCTCCACTTT,CASSKPTGQRNSPLHF
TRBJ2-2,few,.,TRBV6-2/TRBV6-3,TGTGCCAGCAGTTACCCACTTGGGGACGTACGACGCGGCACCGGGGAGCTGTTTTTT,CASSYPLGDVRRGTGELFF
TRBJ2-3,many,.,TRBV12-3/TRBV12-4,TGTGCCAGCAGTCCACGCCCGGGGGATACGCAGTATTTT,CASSPRPGDTQYF
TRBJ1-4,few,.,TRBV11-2,TGTGCCAGCAGCTTAGTTTTTGGGACTGCTAATGAAAAACTGTTTTTT,CASSLVFGTANEKLFF
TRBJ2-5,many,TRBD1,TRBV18,TGTGCCAGCTCACCACCGGGACAGCAAGAGACCCAGTACTTC,CASSPPGQQETQYF
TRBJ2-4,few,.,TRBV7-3,TGTGCCAGCAGCTTATGCGTACGAGCCAAAAACATTCAGTACTTC,CASSLCVRAKNIQYF
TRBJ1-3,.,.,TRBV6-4,TGTGCCAGCAGTGACCGGCAGGGGAACACCATATATTTT,CASSDRQGNTIYF
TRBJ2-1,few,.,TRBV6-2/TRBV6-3,TGTGCCAGCAGTTACTCGAAAGGAGCCTACAATGAGCAGTTCTTC,CASSYSKGAYNEQFF
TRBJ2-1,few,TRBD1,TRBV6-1,TGTGCCAGCAGTGATCCGATCCGGGACAGGGTGGTTGTGGAGCCCGGTGAGCAGTTCTTC,CASSDPIRDRVVVEPGEQFF
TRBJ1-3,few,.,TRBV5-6,TGTGCCAGCAGCTCTTCGGACGGCTCTGGAAACACCATATATTTT,CASSSSDGSGNTIYF
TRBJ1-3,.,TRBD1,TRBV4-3,TGCGCCAGCAGTTGGGGGACAGGGTTACATTCTGGAAACACCATATATTTT,CASSWGTGLHSGNTIYF
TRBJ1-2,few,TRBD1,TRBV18,TGTGCCAGCTCACAGGACAGGAACTATGGCTACACCTTC,CASSQDRNYGYTF
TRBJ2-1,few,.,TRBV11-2,TGTGCCAGCAGCCCCATTGGACTTCGGGAGCAGTTCTTC,CASSPIGLREQFF
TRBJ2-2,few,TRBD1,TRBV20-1,TGCAGTGCTTGGGACAGGGTGAGGACCGGGGAGCTGTTTTTT,CSAWDRVRTGELFF
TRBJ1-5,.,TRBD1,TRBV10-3,TGTGCCATCAGTGGGGGACAGGGCTATCAGCCCCAGCATTTT,CAISGGQGYQPQHF
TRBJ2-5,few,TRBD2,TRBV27,TGTGCCAGCAGTTTATGGGACCCTAGCGGGGCCCCTGGGGGGACCCAGTACTTC,CASSLWDPSGAPGGTQYF
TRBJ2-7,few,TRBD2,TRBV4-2,TGTGCCAGCAGCCAAGCACTCCCGGGACTAGCGGTGATAAAGTCCTCCTACGAGCAGTACTTC,CASSQALPGLAVIKSSYEQYF
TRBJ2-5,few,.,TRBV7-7,TGTGCCAGCAGCGTGAACAGGGCTCAAGAGACCCAGTACTTC,CASSVNRAQETQYF
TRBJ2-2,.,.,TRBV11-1,TGTGCCAGCAGCTCGGTCCCACAGGTTTCCGGGGAGCTGTTTTTT,CASSSVPQVSGELFF
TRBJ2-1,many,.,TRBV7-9,TGTGCCAGCAGACAAAATGGGGGATACTCCTACAATGAGCAGTTCTTC,CASRQNGGYSYNEQFF
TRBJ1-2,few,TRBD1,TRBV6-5,TGTGCCAGCAGTTACAACCGGGACAGCGTCTATGGCTACACCTTC,CASSYNRDSVYGYTF
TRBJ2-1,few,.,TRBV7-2,TGTGCCAGCAGCTTACCACAGGACAATGAGCAGTTCTTC,CASSLPQDNEQFF
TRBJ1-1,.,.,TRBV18,TGTGCCAGCTCACCGACGCAACTGCCAAACACTGAAGCTTTCTTT,CASSPTQLPNTEAFF
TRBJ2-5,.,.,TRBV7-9,TGTGCCAGCAACAGGGAGGAGACCCAGTACTTC,CASNREETQYF
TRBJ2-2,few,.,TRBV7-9,TGTGCCAGCAGCGTCTTGGCGCCTAAAGGGACCGGGGAGCTGTTTTTT,CASSVLAPKGTGELFF
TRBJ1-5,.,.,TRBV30,TGTGCCTGGAGTGTCCCCCCTCAGCCCCAGCATTTT,CAWSVPPQPQHF
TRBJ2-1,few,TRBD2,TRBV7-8,TGTGCCAGCAGCTTTGGGGAGGGGGAGCGGGGGGCCCCCAGCTCCTACAATGAGCAGTTCTTC,CASSFGEGERGAPSSYNEQFF
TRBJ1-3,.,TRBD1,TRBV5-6,TGTGCCAGCAGCAGAGGGACAGTCTCTGGAAACACCATATATTTT,CASSRGTVSGNTIYF
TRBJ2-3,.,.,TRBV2,TGTGCCAGCAGGTCGCTTACAGATACGCAGTATTTT,CASRSLTDTQYF
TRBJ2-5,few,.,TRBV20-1,TGCAGTGCCGCCCCACGAGGGTTAAGGGGGTCCACCCAGTACTTC,CSAAPRGLRGSTQYF
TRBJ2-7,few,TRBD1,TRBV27,TGTGCCAGCAGGGGAACCGGGACAGCTGATGCGCAGTACTTC,CASRGTGTADAQYF
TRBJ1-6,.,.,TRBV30,TGTGCCTGGACAGTCGGTGGTTCACCCCTCCACTTT,CAWTVGGSPLHF
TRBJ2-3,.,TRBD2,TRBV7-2,TGTGCCAGCAGCTTTCTAGCGGGGGGGCTCACAGATACGCAGTATTTT,CASSFLAGGLTDTQYF
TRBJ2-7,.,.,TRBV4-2,TGTGCCAGCAGCCAAGACAGGGAACCCTTTCGCGAGCAGTACTTC,CASSQDREPFREQYF
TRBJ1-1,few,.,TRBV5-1,TGCGCCAGCAGCTTGGAAGCCGCAGGGGAAGCTTTCTTT,CASSLEAAGEAFF
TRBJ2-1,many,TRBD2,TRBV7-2,TGTGCCAGCAGCGCCGGGACTAGCCCCAATGAGCAGTTCTTC,CASSAGTSPNEQFF
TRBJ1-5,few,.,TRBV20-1,TGCAGTGCAAAGGACAGTAGCAATCAGCCCCAGCATTTT,CSAKDSSNQPQHF
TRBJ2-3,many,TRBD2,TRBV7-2,TGTGCCAGCAGCTCCCGGACTAGCGGGGGGTTGGGCCCTATGCAGTATTTT,CASSSRTSGGLGPMQYF
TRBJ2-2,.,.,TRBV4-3,TGCGCCAGCAGCCAGTGGGAAGAATCGGCCGGGGAGCTGTTTTTT,CASSQWEESAGELFF
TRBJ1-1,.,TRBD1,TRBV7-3,TGTGCCAGCAGCCGACAGGGGAGGGTGGCTGAAGCTTTCTTT,CASSRQGRVAEAFF
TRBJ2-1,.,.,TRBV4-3,TGCGCCAGCAGCCAAGATCCACCGGGGGCCTCCTACAATGAGCAGTTCTTC,CASSQDPPGASYNEQFF
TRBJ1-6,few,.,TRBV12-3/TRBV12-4,TGTGCCAGCAGGGCATCAGGGTCACCCCTCCACTTT,CASRASGSPLHF
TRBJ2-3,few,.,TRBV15,TGTGCCACCAGCAGAGATCCGAGAGATACGCAGTATTTT,CATSRDPRDTQYF
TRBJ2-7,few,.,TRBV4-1,TGCGCCAGCAGCCAAGATCCAGGAATCCCCTACGAGCAGTACTTC,CASSQDPGIPYEQYF
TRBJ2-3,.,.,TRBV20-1,TGCAGTGCGGACGGACGACATGAAGATACGCAGTATTTT,CSADGRHEDTQYF
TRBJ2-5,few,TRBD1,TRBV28,TGTGCCAGCAGTTTATCAGGGGGCGGTGAGAAGACCCAGTACTTC,CASSLSGGGEKTQYF